This T cell receptor beta chain was captured in a study of OX40 agonist ivuxolimab in advanced cancers. Assay: immunoSEQ multiplex PCR; the TCRdb copy retains only in-frame clones and omits some. The profile shows tens of thousands of clones, more than 65% of them singletons. This CDR3 contains 14 residues. V trimming: 4 bases; J trimming: 2 bases; junction bases outside the gene matches: 4. CDR1 and CDR2 from the germline V gene are MNHEY and SVGAGI. Findings and limits, study-wide: By week 6 at 0.1 to 3.0 mg/kg, blood CD4+ and CD8+ T cells had expanded clonally.

In regard to this clone: Its antigen is still unknown.

The clonotype originates from an adult with an advanced solid tumor such as melanoma, head and neck, liver or kidney cancer. The rearrangement links TRBV6-5 to TRBJ1-2; 7 nucleotides agree with TRBD1. The sample in question was CD4+ or CD8+ T cells sorted from blood, obtained in a trial of the OX40 agonist ivuxolimab. As DNA, the CDR3 is TGTGCCAGCAGTTTACAGACAGGGAACTATGGCTACACCTTC. It is translated as CASSLQTGNYGYTF.